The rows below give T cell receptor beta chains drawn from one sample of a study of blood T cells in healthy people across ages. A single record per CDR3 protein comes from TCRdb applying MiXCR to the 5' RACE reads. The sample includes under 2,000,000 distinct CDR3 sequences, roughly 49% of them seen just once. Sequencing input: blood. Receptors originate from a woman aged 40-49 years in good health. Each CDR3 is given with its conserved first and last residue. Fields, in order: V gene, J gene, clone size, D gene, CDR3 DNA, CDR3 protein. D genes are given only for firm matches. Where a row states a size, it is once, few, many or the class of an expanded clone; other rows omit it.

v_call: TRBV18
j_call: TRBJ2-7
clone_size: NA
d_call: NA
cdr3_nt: TGTGCCAGCTCACCCACCGGGGGAGGGGGCTACTCCTACGAGCAGTACTTC
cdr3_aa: CASSPTGGGGYSYEQYF

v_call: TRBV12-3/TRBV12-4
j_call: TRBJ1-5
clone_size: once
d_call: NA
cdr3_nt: TGTGCCAGCAGTTTCGACGGGGCCCGGGGCAATCAGCCCCAGCATTTT
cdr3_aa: CASSFDGARGNQPQHF

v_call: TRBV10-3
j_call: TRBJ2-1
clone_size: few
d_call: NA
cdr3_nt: TGTGCCATCAGTGACCGACCTCAGGTCGAGCAGTTCTTC
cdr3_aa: CAISDRPQVEQFF

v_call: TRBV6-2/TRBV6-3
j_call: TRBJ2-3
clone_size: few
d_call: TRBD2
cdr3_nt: TGTGCCAGCAGTTACCCCCAGCGGGGGCTCACAGATACGCAGTATTTT
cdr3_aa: CASSYPQRGLTDTQYF

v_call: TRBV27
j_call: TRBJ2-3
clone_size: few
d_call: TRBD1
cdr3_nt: TGTGCCAGCAGGGCTGACAGGGTCACAGATACGCAGTATTTT
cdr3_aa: CASRADRVTDTQYF

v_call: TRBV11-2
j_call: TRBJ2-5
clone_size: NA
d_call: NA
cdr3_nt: TGTGCCAGCTCGCGTGGCGCTAACCAAGAGACCCAGTACTTC
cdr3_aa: CASSRGANQETQYF

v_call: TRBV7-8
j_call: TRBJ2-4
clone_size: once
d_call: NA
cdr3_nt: TGTGCCAGCAGCTTAAAGGTGGGGGGGCCTAGGGAGCAGTACTTC
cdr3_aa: CASSLKVGGPREQYF

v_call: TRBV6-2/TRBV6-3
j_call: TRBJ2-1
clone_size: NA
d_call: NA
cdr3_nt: TGTGCCAGCTCCGACCGGGGCAGGGGCGGCAATGAGCAGTTCTTC
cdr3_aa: CASSDRGRGGNEQFF

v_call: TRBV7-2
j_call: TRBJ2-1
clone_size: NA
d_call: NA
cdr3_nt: TGTGCCAGCAGCTCCGGAGGACAGGGAGGGAGTGAGCAGTTCTTC
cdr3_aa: CASSSGGQGGSEQFF

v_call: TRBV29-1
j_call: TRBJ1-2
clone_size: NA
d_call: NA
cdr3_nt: TGCAGCGTGACGGCCCTCACCCTTTCTAACTATGGCTACACCTTC
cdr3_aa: CSVTALTLSNYGYTF

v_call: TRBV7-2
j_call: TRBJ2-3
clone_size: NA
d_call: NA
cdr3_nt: TGTGCCAGCAGCTCTCAGACAGGTCTTAGCACAGATACGCAGTATTTT
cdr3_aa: CASSSQTGLSTDTQYF

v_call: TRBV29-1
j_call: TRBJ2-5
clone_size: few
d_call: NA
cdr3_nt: TGCAGCGGAGGAGGCATCGGAGAGACCCAGTACTTC
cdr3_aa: CSGGGIGETQYF

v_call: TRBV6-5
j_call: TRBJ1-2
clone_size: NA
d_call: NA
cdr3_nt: TGTGCCAGCAGTGCACGGGGGAGATATGGCTACACCTTC
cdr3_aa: CASSARGRYGYTF

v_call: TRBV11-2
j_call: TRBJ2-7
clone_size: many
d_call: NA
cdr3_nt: TGTGCCAGCAGCTTAGTCTCGGACGAGCAGTACTTC
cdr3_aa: CASSLVSDEQYF

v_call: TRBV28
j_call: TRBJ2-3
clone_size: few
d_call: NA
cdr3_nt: TGTGCCAGCAGTTTAGCCCCCGACAGCCTCACAGATACGCAGTATTTT
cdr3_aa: CASSLAPDSLTDTQYF